This T cell receptor beta chain emerged from a study of T cell responses to AZD1222 COVID-19 vaccine. Data came from immunoSEQ multiplex PCR; TCRdb stores just in-frame clones and leaves some out. This table lists about 140,000 clones. Study conclusions and caveats: Just a handful of AZD1222 recipients tested seropositive at baseline. Repertoires were sampled only after the peak T cell response. Regions 160-218 and 743-854 dominated among vaccine-associated CD4 TCRs spanning spike. Donors skewed white British and female; clonal diversity was possibly underestimated.

Concerning this clone itself: Antigen specificity is unknown.

Input material: peripheral blood. The clonotype comes from an adult in good health.

The CDR3 here is CAISESAAEKLFF. The CDR3, as DNA: TGTGCCATCAGTGAGTCGGCAGCTGAAAAACTGTTTTTT. The chain links TRBV10-3 to TRBJ1-4; no reliable D call. The CDR3 is 13 residues long. Trimming removed 0 bases from V and 7 bases from J, with 6 bases in between. In germline, CDR1 is ENHRY, CDR2 SYGVKD.